The next 19 T cell receptor beta chains were all read from a single sample in a study of cytomegalovirus exposure and HLA in healthy donors. PCR employed 60 Vbeta and 13 Jbeta primers. TCRdb's table, derived via immunoSEQ multiplex PCR, lists solely in-frame clones and lacks some. The sample includes around 300,000 clones, under 80% of them seen just once. Sequencing was performed on PBMCs. These receptors all come from a female donor in good health and CMV-seronegative.

V and J are TRBV7-6 and TRBJ2-7, with TRBD2 matching over 11 bases. CDR1 and CDR2 from the germline V gene are SGHVS and FNYEAQ. The V segment lost 4 bases and the J segment 2 bases; nucleotides outside the gene matches: 1. This CDR3 spans 14 amino acids. CDR3 sequence: CASSSSGGTYEQYF. Written as DNA, the CDR3 is TGTGCCAGCAGCTCTAGCGGGGGGACCTACGAGCAGTACTTC.

A remark on this clone: Other DNA sequences in the same sample also yield this CDR3. The J gene is TRBJ2-7, the V gene TRBV20-1; no firm D call. CDR1 and CDR2 from the germline V gene are DFQATT and SNEGSKA (reference sequence). The V gene lost 1 base and the J gene lost 3 bases, with 4 bases spanning the gap. There are 11 residues in the CDR3. As DNA, the CDR3 is TGCAGTGCTAGAGCGGGCTACGAGCAGTACTTC. It encodes CSARAGYEQYF.

Regarding this clone: Different DNA sequences within this sample yield the same CDR3. This chain links TRBV7-9 with TRBJ1-5; no reliable D call. V was clipped by 0 bases and J by 1 base, with 7 bases between them. CDR3 length: 15 amino acids. Germline V gene lookup returns CDR1 SEHNR and CDR2 FQNEAQ (reference sequence). This CDR3 is CASSLAGRSNQPQHF. The CDR3, as DNA: TGTGCCAGCAGCTTAGCGGGCAGAAGCAATCAGCCCCAGCATTTT.

The chain is built from TRBV5-1 and TRBJ2-1; D may be TRBD2 (5 bases). The CDR3 consists of 15 residues. The ends were cut back, 4 bases at V and 0 bases at J, with 11 bases in the middle. CDR1 and CDR2 from the germline V gene are SGHRS and YFSETQ. The CDR3 sequence is CASSPSGRSYNEQFF. The CDR3 DNA is TGCGCCAGCAGCCCAAGCGGACGCTCCTACAATGAGCAGTTCTTC.

The rearrangement links TRBV2 to TRBJ2-7, with no clear D. Per the germline V gene, CDR1 is SNHLY and CDR2 is FYNNEI. This CDR3 is built from 13 residues. V lost 7 bases and J lost 0, with 10 bases in between. For the CDR3, the DNA is TGTGCCAGCACGACTGGTTCCTCCTACGAGCAGTACTTC. This codes for CASTTGSSYEQYF.

The chain combines TRBV19 with TRBJ2-7, with TRBD1 identical over 9 bases. Germline V gene data show CDR1 as LNHDA and CDR2 as SQIVND (reference sequence). V gave up 1 base and J gave up 5 bases; unmatched junction bases: 3. The CDR3 spans 14 residues. The CDR3, as DNA: TGTGCCAGTAGTATAGGAGGGACAGGGAACGAGCAGTACTTC. As protein: CASSIGGTGNEQYF.

The J gene is TRBJ2-1, the V gene TRBV7-8; a possible D gene is TRBD2 (6 bases). This CDR3 contains 15 residues. The germline CDR1 and CDR2 sequences are SGHVS and FQNEAQ. V was trimmed by 5 bases and J by 5 bases, leaving 16 bases between them. The DNA for the CDR3 is TGTGCCAGCAGCCCTGCGTTCGGGAGCCACAATGAGCAGTTCTTC. Translating it yields CASSPAFGSHNEQFF.

This clone appeared many times. Here the CDR3 DNA reads TGCGCCAGCAGCCAAAGATCGGGCGGGGGACCCGCCTACGAGCAGTACTTC. It is translated as CASSQRSGGGPAYEQYF. This chain joins TRBV4-1 and TRBJ2-7, with 7 positions matching TRBD2. This CDR3 is built from 17 residues. The germline V gene encodes CDR1 MGHRA and CDR2 YSYEKL. The trim removed 2 bases at V and 2 bases at J, leaving 12 bases unmatched.

The chain is built from TRBV27 and TRBJ2-1; 9 nucleotides align to TRBD1. CDR1 is MNHEY and CDR2 is SMNVEV in the germline V gene (reference sequence). The CDR3 extends over 16 amino acids. V trimming: 3 bases; J trimming: 1 base; junction bases outside the gene matches: 4. CDR3 protein: CASSLDRGKSYNEQFF. The CDR3 DNA follows: TGTGCCAGCAGTTTGGACAGGGGCAAATCCTACAATGAGCAGTTCTTC.

The chain carries TRBV5-8 and TRBJ1-1; tentatively, D is TRBD1 (5 bases). Germline V gene sequence: CDR1 SGHTS, CDR2 YDEGEE. Trimming removed 10 bases from V and 10 bases from J, with 11 bases in between. CDR3 length: 9 amino acids. The CDR3 here is CAGGEGAFF. The CDR3 DNA reads as TGTGCCGGGGGGGAGGGAGCTTTCTTT.

CDR3 bases: TGTGCCAGCATTGGGACTAGCCGGTTCTACGAGCAGTACTTC. Translating gives CASIGTSRFYEQYF. The chain uses TRBV6-5 and TRBJ2-5, with 9 bases that match TRBD2. The J call may be in error: the DNA end matches TRBJ2-7 better. The CDR3 loop spans 14 amino acids. Germline CDR1 MNHEY, CDR2 SVGAGI.

This rearrangement joins TRBV30 to TRBJ2-5, with D unclear. The better agreement between TRBJ2-7 and the DNA end casts doubt on the J call. CDR3 length equals 12 residues. Germline V gene sequence: CDR1 GTSNPN, CDR2 SVGIG (reference sequence). As DNA, the CDR3 is TGTGCCTGGAGTGCCCTCGCGTACGAGCAGTACTTC. This translates into CAWSALAYEQYF.

A single count supports this clone. The chain combines TRBV19 with TRBJ2-7; 8 nucleotides match TRBD2. J lost 5 bases, V lost 5 bases, and 5 bases had no gene match. The V gene's germline CDR1 is LNHDA and CDR2 SQIVND (reference sequence). The CDR3 extends over 13 amino acids. The CDR3 DNA sequence: TGTGCCAGTAGTCCCAGCGGGAGCGACGAGCAGTACTTC. This translates into CASSPSGSDEQYF.

The chain combines TRBV10-3 with TRBJ1-1; a possible D gene is TRBD1 (6 bases). There are 15 residues in the CDR3. Trimming pared 2 bases from V and 1 base from J, leaving 11 bases between. Germline CDR1 reads ENHRY; CDR2 reads SYGVKD. The CDR3 is CAISERGGQNTEAFF. The CDR3 nucleotides are TGTGCCATCAGTGAGAGGGGGGGGCAGAACACTGAAGCTTTCTTT.

The V gene is TRBV12-5, the J gene TRBJ2-3, with a possible D match to TRBD2 (6 bases). The V end was cut by 8 bases, the J end by 1 base, with 16 bases between. The CDR3 has 15 amino acids. From germline, CDR1 is LGHNT and CDR2 FRNRAP. The CDR3 bases are TGTGCTAGTTCCTCGGGGGAGAGGCGCACAGATACGCAGTATTTT. Amino acid sequence: CASSSGERRTDTQYF.

This clone was detected only once. J is TRBJ2-1 and V is TRBV12-5; 11 bases fit TRBD2. After removal of 5 bases from V and 5 bases from J, the junction contained 11 bases not matched to a gene. Germline CDR1 is LGHNT and CDR2 is FRNRAP. CDR3 length equals 17 residues. The CDR3 sequence is CASGLPSLAGGNNEQFF. CDR3 coding DNA: TGTGCTAGTGGTCTCCCCTCGTTAGCGGGAGGGAACAATGAGCAGTTCTTC.

In DNA, the CDR3 is TGTGCCAGCAGTAAGCCGGGATTTCAGTTCTTC. It yields the protein CASSKPGFQFF. The chain combines TRBV2 with TRBJ2-1; maybe TRBD2 (5 bases). CDR1 is SNHLY, CDR2 FYNNEI, per germline. The CDR3 has 11 residues. Deletions cut 5 bases from V and 13 bases from J, with 12 bases between.

The V gene is TRBV5-1, the J gene TRBJ1-4, with a tentative D call TRBD1 (6 bases). The CDR3 is 15 amino acids. Deletions cut 7 bases from V and 0 bases from J, with 13 bases between. Germline V gene sequence: CDR1 SGHRS, CDR2 YFSETQ. In DNA, the CDR3 is TGCGCCAGCTCCCAGGGGCCCACAACTAATGAAAAACTGTTTTTT. It codes for CASSQGPTTNEKLFF. The full variable domain, rest sourced from reference TRBV5-1 and TRBJ1-4, is KAGVTQTPRYLIKTRGQQVTLSCSPISGHRSVSWYQQTPGQGLQFLFEYFSETQRNKGNFPGRFSGRQFSNSRSEMNVSTLELGDSALYLCASSQGPTTNEKLFFGSGTQLSVL.

The chain is built from TRBV28 and TRBJ1-1; 10 nucleotides align to TRBD1. CDR1 and CDR2 from the germline V gene are MDHEN and SYDVKM. Trimming removed 5 bases from V and 4 bases from J; junction bases left unmatched: 13. The CDR3 contains 17 residues. DNA of the CDR3: TGTGCCAGCAGTACCGGACAGGGGGGCCTCGGAGGCACTGAAGCTTTCTTT. Encoded protein: CASSTGQGGLGGTEAFF. The complete variable domain, with remaining parts taken from reference TRBV28 and TRBJ1-1, reads DVKVTQSSRYLVKRTGEKVFLECVQDMDHENMFWYRQDPGLGLRLIYFSYDVKMKEKGDIPEGYSVSREKKERFSLILESASTNQTSMYLCASSTGQGGLGGTEAFFGQGTRLTVV.